This TCR beta chain derives from a study of somatic mutations in cytotoxic T cells in rheumatoid arthritis. This clone was observed a few times. Using immunoSEQ multiplex PCR, the repertoire was profiled, and TCRdb retains in-frame clones only, with some absent. The table has 15,000 to 20,000 clones, 75% to 85% seen once. This CDR3 has 15 amino acids. CDR1 is LNHDA, CDR2 SQIVND, per germline (reference sequence). V was cut by 6 bases and J by 0 bases, with 15 bases left in between. Source material: CD8+ T cells sorted from blood. This chain uses TRBV19 with TRBJ2-7; D is ambiguous. This TCR was sampled from an adult with rheumatoid arthritis. The CDR3 DNA reads as TGTGCCAGTAGCATCAGCAGCGAGATCTCCTACGAGCAGTACTTC. Protein: CASSISSEISYEQYF.